One TCR beta chain is described in this entry. Germline V gene lookup returns CDR1 DFQATT and CDR2 SNEGSKA (reference sequence). Trimming removed 3 bases from V and 8 bases from J, with 14 bases in between. There are 14 residues in the CDR3. The data derive from a study of T cells after yellow fever vaccination. 5'RACE template switching produced TCR cDNA carrying a universal primer site and UMIs. Using its own MiXCR run on the 5' RACE reads, TCRdb lists one record per CDR3 protein. The table lists hundreds of thousands of distinct CDR3 sequences, approximately 13% of them singletons. This clonotype originated in a man aged 25 to 40 who received the YFV17D yellow fever vaccine. The rearrangement uses TRBV20-1 and TRBJ1-6, with unresolved D. The sample in question was PBMCs, obtained on the day of the yellow fever booster vaccination. The CDR3 loop reads CSASAQGGYSPLHF. The CDR3 coding sequence is TGCAGTGCTAGTGCCCAAGGCGGATATTCACCCCTCCACTTT.